The 22 T cell receptor beta chains below all came from one sample that was sequenced in a study of T cells in Graves' hyperthyroidism and ophthalmopathy. The investigators amplified TCR beta CDR3 regions from RNA transcripts. First-round RT-PCR with HTBI primers amplified the TCR CDR3 region. TCRdb used MiXCR to reprocess the multiplex PCR reads, holding one entry per CDR3 protein. In the table there are just under 750,000 distinct CDR3 sequences, roughly a third of which are singletons. The sequenced sample consisted of blood. The receptors originated from a woman aged 40-49 years with Graves' hyperthyroidism.

This clonotype showed up just a few times. The chain uses TRBV19 and TRBJ2-7, with 9 bases aligning to TRBD1. CDR1 and CDR2 (germline): LNHDA, SQIVND (reference sequence). The CDR3 sequence is 16 residues long. The junction had 3 bases not matched to a gene; V was cut back by 0 bases and J by 0 bases. The CDR3: CASSIDPTGGSYEQYF. The CDR3 DNA reads TGTGCCAGTAGTATAGACCCGACAGGGGGCTCCTACGAGCAGTACTTC.

This clonotype was counted at least ten times. For the CDR3, the DNA is TGTGCCAGCAGCTTAGGAGGACGCTATGGCTACACCTTC. Protein product: CASSLGGRYGYTF. The chain employs TRBV7-2 and TRBJ1-2; D is unclear. This CDR3 spans 13 amino acids. Trimming took off 1 base at V and 4 bases at J, with 7 bases between the two ends. Germline V lookup: CDR1 SGHTA, CDR2 FQGNSA.

The chain links TRBV28 to TRBJ1-2; no reliable D call. The V and J ends lost 3 bases and 8 bases respectively, with 10 bases between them. This CDR3 region has 12 residues. Germline V lookup: CDR1 MDHEN, CDR2 SYDVKM. The CDR3 reads CASSLASSGYTF. The CDR3 DNA reads as TGTGCCAGCAGTTTGGCGTCCAGCGGCTACACCTTC.

The V and J genes are TRBV6-6 and TRBJ2-7, with 7 bases fitting TRBD2. Germline V gives CDR1 MNHNY, CDR2 SVGAGI (reference sequence). This CDR3 region has 15 residues. The junction had 4 bases not matched to a gene; V was cut back by 0 bases and J by 2 bases. CDR3 in amino acids: CASSYSGTIAYEQYF. The DNA of the CDR3 is TGTGCCAGCAGTTACTCCGGGACTATCGCCTACGAGCAGTACTTC.

In this sample, this clonotype turned up a few times. The genes are TRBV2 and TRBJ1-5, with a weak D call TRBD1 (5 bases). Germline V lookup: CDR1 SNHLY, CDR2 FYNNEI. This CDR3 is 15 amino acids long. Trimming shortened V by 6 bases and J by 3 bases, and 15 bases separated the two germline ends. CDR3 coding DNA: TGTGCCAGCAGGCCGGGGACGCTATACAATCAGCCCCAGCATTTT. Protein product: CASRPGTLYNQPQHF.

V is TRBV2 and J is TRBJ2-5, with 11 positions matching TRBD2. J lost 2 bases, V lost 6 bases, and 8 bases had no gene match. CDR3 length equals 16 residues. Per the germline V gene, CDR1 is SNHLY and CDR2 is FYNNEI. Written as DNA, the CDR3 is TGTGCCAGCAGCTTGTCGCTAGCGGGGGGACAAGAGACCCAGTACTTC. It translates to CASSLSLAGGQETQYF.

The rearrangement joins TRBV6-5 to TRBJ2-7, with D possibly being TRBD2 (6 bases). CDR3 length: 16 residues. With 2 bases removed from V and 8 bases from J, the gap between germline ends came to 22 bases. Germline CDR1 MNHEY, CDR2 SVGAGI. CDR3 nucleotide sequence: TGTGCCAGCAGTTACCAATATGGGGAGGACATCTCGAAGCAGTACTTC. Translation gives CASSYQYGEDISKQYF.

This clonotype has a count of ten or more. The rearrangement links TRBV15 to TRBJ1-1; D remains ambiguous. This CDR3 has 11 amino acids. Trimming pared 3 bases from V and 1 base from J, leaving 0 bases between. Germline CDR1 and CDR2: LNHNV and YYDKDF (reference sequence). For the CDR3, the DNA is TGTGCCACCAGCAGGAACACTGAAGCTTTCTTT. It encodes CATSRNTEAFF.

Concerning this clonotype: The junction shows a germline mismatch at one end, possibly a read error. The chain recombines TRBV29-1 with TRBJ1-2, with 9 positions matching TRBD1. Per germline, CDR1 SQVTM and CDR2 ANQGSEA. CDR3 length equals 11 residues. CDR3 sequence reads: CSAGRGQGDPF. DNA for the CDR3: TGCAGCGCCGGACGGGGACAGGGCGATCCCTTC.

This chain joins TRBV2 and TRBJ1-3; TRBD1 might be the D (5 bases). Germline V lookup: CDR1 SNHLY, CDR2 FYNNEI. With 3 bases removed from V and 7 bases from J, the gap between germline ends came to 16 bases. The CDR3 length is 15 residues. CDR3 in amino acids: CASSDPRGIPNTIYF. CDR3 in DNA: TGTGCCAGCAGTGATCCCCGGGGGATTCCGAACACCATATATTTT.

As to this clonotype: This may come from a read error, since a much larger clone is one base off. Here the CDR3 reads CAISGDGETQYF. CDR3 DNA sequence: TGTGCCATCAGTGGGGACGGAGAGACCCAGTACTTC. The chain couples TRBV10-3 to TRBJ2-5; D tentatively fits TRBD1 or TRBD2 (5 bases each). Germline V gene lookup returns CDR1 ENHRY and CDR2 SYGVKD. V lost 4 bases to trimming and J lost 4 bases, with 7 bases between them. This CDR3 has 12 residues.

The V gene is TRBV7-9, the J gene TRBJ2-5; 7 nucleotides agree with TRBD1. The CDR3 sequence is 12 residues long. The trim removed 6 bases at V and 7 bases at J, leaving 5 bases unmatched. The germline V gene has CDR1 SEHNR and CDR2 FQNEAQ (reference sequence). The CDR3 sequence is CASSYTGATQYF. CDR3 sequence (DNA): TGTGCCAGCAGTTATACAGGGGCGACCCAGTACTTC.

The CDR3 DNA reads TGTGCCAGCAGCCTGACTAGCGTGGAGACCCAGTACTTC. This gives the protein CASSLTSVETQYF. J is TRBJ2-5 and V is TRBV12-3 or TRBV12-4, with 8 bases fitting TRBD2. J lost 5 bases, V lost 6 bases, and 5 bases had no gene match. CDR3 length equals 13 residues.

Many counts were recorded for this clonotype. The DNA is omitted, as the CDR3 cannot be located on it reliably, and the CDR3 follows TCRdb's listing. The V call is TRBV10-1, the J call TRBJ1-4. Germline V gives CDR1 WNHNN, CDR2 SYGVQD (reference sequence). The CDR3 has 17 amino acids, counting both end residues. The CDR3 region is CASSEPPTASQGKNCFF.

About this clonotype itself: This CDR3 is missing its conserved last phenylalanine or tryptophan, likely due to a read error. The chain recombines TRBV24-1 with TRBJ1-1; D is uncertain. The length of the CDR3 is 12 residues. V was shortened by 3 bases and J by 2 bases, with 3 bases between the two germline ends. Germline-derived CDR1 and CDR2 are KGHDR and SFDVKD. CDR3 in amino acids: CATSDPNTEAFL. CDR3 in DNA: TGTGCCACCAGTGATCCCAACACTGAAGCTTTCCTT.

The chain joins TRBV5-1 to TRBJ2-2; the D gene is possibly TRBD1 (6 bases). Germline V gives CDR1 SGHRS, CDR2 YFSETQ. The germline V and J ends were trimmed by 3 bases and 5 bases, with 11 bases remaining between them. The CDR3 covers 14 residues. CDR3 sequence: CASSSQGFTGELFF. DNA of the CDR3: TGCGCCAGCAGCTCACAGGGATTTACCGGGGAGCTGTTTTTT.

The V and J genes are TRBV7-9 and TRBJ2-1; D is unclear. Germline loops: CDR1 SEHNR, CDR2 FQNEAQ (reference sequence). V was cut by 6 bases and J by 9 bases, with 9 bases left in between. This CDR3 region has 11 residues. This chain's CDR3 is CASREDVEQFF. The CDR3 DNA follows: TGTGCCAGCAGAGAGGACGTTGAGCAGTTCTTC.

As regards this clonotype: Since no conserved phenylalanine or tryptophan closes the CDR3, a read error is the likely cause. The DNA is left out, because the CDR3 cannot be placed on it with certainty; the CDR3 is given as TCRdb lists it. The chain recombines TRBV10-3 with TRBJ1-3; no check of the table's D call, TRBD1, against the DNA was made. Termini included, the CDR3 measures 9 amino acids. Germline lookup yields CDR1 ENHRY and CDR2 SYGVKD. The CDR3: CAISESPGQ.

Comments on this clonotype: Possible read error: a much larger clone is one base away. The conserved phenylalanine or tryptophan is not found at the CDR3 terminus, so this likely reflects a read error. The J gene is TRBJ1-1, the V gene TRBV7-2; the D is unclear. The germline V gene has CDR1 SGHTA and CDR2 FQGNSA. V lost 4 bases and J lost 2, with 8 bases in between. This CDR3 spans 13 amino acids. In DNA form, the CDR3 reads TGTGCCAGCAGCTGGGTAGGAAACACTGAAGCTTTCCTT. Translation: CASSWVGNTEAFL.

This chain links TRBV6-6 with TRBJ1-1, with 7 bases aligning to TRBD1. CDR1 and CDR2 from the germline V gene are MNHNY and SVGAGI (reference sequence). This CDR3 region has 12 residues. V shed 6 bases, J shed 14 bases, and the junction held 12 bases outside the gene matches. The CDR3 loop is CASRAGQESPFF. CDR3 nucleotide sequence: TGTGCCAGCAGGGCCGGACAGGAAAGTCCCTTCTTT.

This chain joins TRBV10-3 and TRBJ1-2; maybe TRBD1 (5 bases). CDR3 size: 12 residues. In germline, CDR1 is ENHRY, CDR2 SYGVKD. V was cut by 0 bases and J by 6 bases, with 5 bases left in between. The CDR3 DNA sequence: TGTGCCATCAGTGAGTCGGGGGATGGCTACACCTTC. Its translation: CAISESGDGYTF.

Ten or more counts support this clonotype. The rearrangement uses TRBV7-2 and TRBJ2-7; a weak D match, TRBD1 (5 bases). V lost 0 bases to trimming and J lost 3 bases, with 15 bases between them. In germline, CDR1 is SGHTA, CDR2 FQGNSA. The CDR3 spans 16 residues. DNA of the CDR3: TGTGCCAGCAGCTTAGCGCCCTCCCCCCAGGGCTACGAGCAGTACTTC. This gives the protein CASSLAPSPQGYEQYF.